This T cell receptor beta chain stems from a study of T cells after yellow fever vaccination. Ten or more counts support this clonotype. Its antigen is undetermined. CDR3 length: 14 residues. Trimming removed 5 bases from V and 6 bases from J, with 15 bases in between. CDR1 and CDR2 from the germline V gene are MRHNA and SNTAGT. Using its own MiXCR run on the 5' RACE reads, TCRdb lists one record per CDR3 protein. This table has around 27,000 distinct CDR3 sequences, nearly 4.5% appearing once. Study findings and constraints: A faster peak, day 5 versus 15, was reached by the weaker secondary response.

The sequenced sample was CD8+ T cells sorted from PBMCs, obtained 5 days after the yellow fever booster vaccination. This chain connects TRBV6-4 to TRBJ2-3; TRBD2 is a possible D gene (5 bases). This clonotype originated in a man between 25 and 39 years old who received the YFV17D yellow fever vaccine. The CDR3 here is CASSPNRESDTQYF. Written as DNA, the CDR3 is TGTGCCAGCAGTCCCAATCGGGAATCTGATACGCAGTATTTT.